The 6 T cell receptor beta chains below were found in one sample sequenced in a study of T cells after yellow fever vaccination. A single record per CDR3 protein comes from TCRdb applying MiXCR to the 5' RACE reads. The data hold 360,000 or so distinct CDR3 sequences, with around 10% observed a single time. The sample here was PBMCs, taken on the day of the first yellow fever vaccination. The receptors come from a man in his late teens or twenties who received the YFV17D yellow fever vaccine.

This clonotype appeared a few times. The chain has TRBV6-5 and TRBJ2-5; D is unclear. The CDR3 covers 13 residues. V gave up 3 bases and J gave up 2 bases, with 7 bases separating them. The germline V gene has CDR1 MNHEY and CDR2 SVGAGI. The CDR3, as DNA: TGTGCCAGCAGTTATGGACGACAAGAGACCCAGTACTTC. Residues: CASSYGRQETQYF.

V gene TRBV28 combines with J gene TRBJ2-7; D could derive from TRBD1 or TRBD2 (6 bases each). Germline lookup yields CDR1 MDHEN and CDR2 SYDVKM. Trimming removed 10 bases from V and 3 bases from J, with 13 bases in between. This CDR3 contains 12 residues. The CDR3 reads CATREGGYEQYV. The DNA of the CDR3 is TGTGCCACCCGCGAGGGGGGCTACGAGCAGTACGTC.

This clonotype has only a few counts. This chain links TRBV6-1 with TRBJ1-2; 10 nucleotides line up with TRBD1. CDR1 and CDR2 (germline): MNHNS, SASEGT. Unmatched junction bases numbered 9, after V lost 6 bases and J lost 2 bases. The CDR3 covers 16 residues. The CDR3: CASRNIDRGRNYGYTF. As DNA, the CDR3 is TGTGCCAGCAGAAACATTGACAGGGGGCGAAACTATGGCTACACCTTC.

The chain uses TRBV6-1 and TRBJ2-3; 9 nucleotides line up with TRBD2. V lost 0 bases to trimming and J lost 7 bases; unmatched junction nucleotides: 5. Germline V gives CDR1 MNHNS, CDR2 SASEGT. This CDR3 has 15 amino acids. The CDR3 loop is CASSEAAGGLYTQYF. CDR3 in DNA: TGTGCCAGCAGTGAAGCGGCGGGGGGGCTTTATACGCAGTATTTT.

This clonotype turned up a few times. The chain is built from TRBV4-1 and TRBJ2-2, with D possibly TRBD1 on 6 matching bases. There are 15 residues in the CDR3. Germline assignment: CDR1 MGHRA and CDR2 YSYEKL. V lost 2 bases and J 4 bases, leaving 11 bases between the germline ends. CDR3 protein: CASSQTDRPTGELFF. The CDR3 DNA follows: TGCGCCAGCAGCCAAACTGACAGGCCCACCGGGGAGCTGTTTTTT.

This clonotype was counted ten times or more. CDR3 coding DNA: TGTGCCAGCAGTGACCTAGGGGGGCGGGCTGAAAAACTGTTTTTT. This translates into CASSDLGGRAEKLFF. The chain couples TRBV6-1 to TRBJ1-4, with a tentative D call TRBD1 (6 bases). The CDR3 length is 15 residues. Trimming cost V 3 bases and J 7 bases, with 15 bases left between them. Per the germline V gene, CDR1 is MNHNS and CDR2 is SASEGT.